The 12 T cell receptor beta chains reported below all come from one sample, sequenced in a study of T cell responses to AZD1222 COVID-19 vaccine (TCRdb year 2021). This sample's time point label indicates: baseline before first vaccination. Library preparation used the immunoSEQ multiplex PCR assay. In TCRdb, the immuneACCESS table is reduced to in-frame sequences with V and J assigned. These tables do not hold every clone; where another copy was compared, an unresolved V gene accounts for under half, and the others remain unexplained. This sample is represented by around 130,000 clones; 93% of them were singletons. Around 3.1% of the sample rests with the top ten. The sample here was peripheral blood, taken on day 0 of AZD1222 vaccination. The source of these receptors is an adult in good health.

The chain combines TRBV7-8 with TRBJ2-7, with D uncertain. V was cut by 3 bases and J by 1 base, with 10 bases left in between. The germline V gene has CDR1 SGHVS and CDR2 FQNEAQ. The CDR3 covers 14 residues. CDR3 region: CASSFQDRSYEQYF. The CDR3 bases are TGTGCCAGCAGCTTCCAGGACCGATCCTACGAGCAGTACTTC. Full variable domain (outside the CDR3, taken from reference TRBV7-8 and TRBJ2-7): GAGVSQSPRYKVAKRGQDVALRCDPISGHVSLFWYQQALGQGPEFLTYFQNEAQLDKSGLPSDRFFAERPEGSVSTLKIQRTQQEDSAVYLCASSFQDRSYEQYFGPGTRLTVT.

This clone occurred once. The chain couples TRBV6-6 to TRBJ2-1; 12 bases line up with TRBD2. Germline V lookup: CDR1 MNHNY, CDR2 SVGAGI (reference sequence). This CDR3 has 13 residues. The ends lost 7 bases at V and 7 bases at J; junction bases unmatched: 2. CDR3 sequence: CASKTSGGNEQFF. Written as DNA, the CDR3 is TGTGCCAGCAAAACTAGCGGGGGGAATGAGCAGTTCTTC.

V gene TRBV27 combines with J gene TRBJ1-6; possibly TRBD1 for D (5 bases). The V end was cut by 0 bases, the J end by 5 bases, with 8 bases between. Germline V gives CDR1 MNHEY, CDR2 SMNVEV (reference sequence). The CDR3 extends over 15 amino acids. DNA for the CDR3: TGTGCCAGCAGTTTATCAGGGGCAGATAATTCACCCCTCCACTTT. It translates to CASSLSGADNSPLHF.

CDR3 residues: CASSVESRRRSGNTIYF. The CDR3 region has the DNA TGTGCCAGCAGCGTAGAAAGCCGCAGACGCTCTGGAAACACCATATATTTT. This chain uses TRBV9 with TRBJ1-3; D uncertain. The CDR3 extends over 17 amino acids. Germline loops: CDR1 SGDLS, CDR2 YYNGEE. The V end was cut by 0 bases, the J end by 0 bases, with 13 bases between.

The J gene is TRBJ2-7, the V gene TRBV28; 7 bases map to TRBD1. The germline CDR1 and CDR2 sequences are MDHEN and SYDVKM. V was clipped by 3 bases and J by 0 bases; unmatched bases: 14. The CDR3 has 18 amino acids. CDR3 nucleotide sequence: TGTGCCAGCAGTTTTTTCCCTTCTGGACAGGACTTCTCCTACGAGCAGTACTTC. Translation: CASSFFPSGQDFSYEQYF.

This clone occurred a few times. The V and J genes are TRBV7-9 and TRBJ2-1; 8 bases fit TRBD1. The trim removed 4 bases at V and 2 bases at J, leaving 1 base unmatched. This CDR3 is 14 amino acids long. CDR1 is SEHNR, CDR2 FQNEAQ, per germline (reference sequence). The chain's CDR3 is CASSSGGPYNEQFF. The CDR3 DNA is TGTGCCAGCAGCTCAGGGGGCCCCTACAATGAGCAGTTCTTC.

V gene TRBV7-9 combines with J gene TRBJ1-5; a weak D match, TRBD1 (5 bases). Germline lookup yields CDR1 SEHNR and CDR2 FQNEAQ (reference sequence). Trimming took off 1 base at V and 9 bases at J, with 13 bases between the two ends. This CDR3 has 14 residues. The CDR3 DNA reads as TGTGCCAGCAGCTTAGAGGCAGGGAGAGGGCCCCAGCATTTT. Protein sequence: CASSLEAGRGPQHF.

The rearrangement uses TRBV28 and TRBJ1-5, with a weak D call TRBD1 (5 bases). The V gene's germline CDR1 is MDHEN and CDR2 SYDVKM. V lost 7 bases and J lost 0, with 10 bases in between. This CDR3 has 14 amino acids. The CDR3 coding sequence is TGTGCCAGCAATCCACAGGTTAGCAATCAGCCCCAGCATTTT. It codes for CASNPQVSNQPQHF.

The rearrangement uses TRBV7-3 and TRBJ2-3, with TRBD2 identical over 7 bases. Germline V gives CDR1 SGHTA, CDR2 FQGTGA. The CDR3 length is 15 residues. V trimming: 5 bases; J trimming: 2 bases; junction bases outside the gene matches: 7. The CDR3 nucleotides are TGTGCCAGCAGCGCTACTAGCGTCTTCACAGATACGCAGTATTTT. It translates to CASSATSVFTDTQYF.

The chain combines TRBV18 with TRBJ2-7, with D maybe TRBD1 (5 bases). Germline CDR1 and CDR2: KGHSH and LQKENI. V lost 3 bases and J lost 3, with 9 bases in between. The CDR3 loop spans 13 amino acids. This CDR3 is CASSPGQNYEQYF. In DNA form, the CDR3 reads TGTGCCAGCTCACCGGGGCAAAACTACGAGCAGTACTTC.

V gene TRBV5-1 combines with J gene TRBJ2-7, with a tentative D call TRBD2 (5 bases). This CDR3 is built from 14 residues. Trimming took off 0 bases at V and 6 bases at J, with 13 bases between the two ends. The germline V gene has CDR1 SGHRS and CDR2 YFSETQ. CDR3 amino acids: CASSLEASFREQYF. CDR3 nucleotides: TGCGCCAGCAGCTTGGAGGCTAGCTTTCGCGAGCAGTACTTC. The full variable domain, with the rest looked up from reference TRBV5-1 and TRBJ2-7, is KAGVTQTPRYLIKTRGQQVTLSCSPISGHRSVSWYQQTPGQGLQFLFEYFSETQRNKGNFPGRFSGRQFSNSRSEMNVSTLELGDSALYLCASSLEASFREQYFGPGTRLTVT.

This sequence joins TRBV5-8 and TRBJ2-3, with 14 bases matching TRBD2. The CDR3 extends over 17 amino acids. Germline lookup yields CDR1 SGHTS and CDR2 YDEGEE. Trimming removed 4 bases from V and 6 bases from J; junction bases left unmatched: 10. The CDR3 DNA sequence: TGTGCCAGCAGCCTCACGGGACTAGCGGGAGAGGGCGATACGCAGTATTTT. It yields the protein CASSLTGLAGEGDTQYF.